Listed below are T cell receptor beta chains from one sample, sequenced in a study of T cell changes during pregnancy in multiple sclerosis. The data were produced by immunoSEQ multiplex PCR, yet TCRdb's version contains in-frame clones alone and is incomplete. The sample holds tens of thousands of clones, nearly 90% seen once. The sequencing used peripheral blood, collected in the first trimester of pregnancy. The origin of the receptors is a female donor with multiple sclerosis, enrolled in a pregnancy study. Both conserved end residues are part of each CDR3. D genes are given only for firm matches. Size is omitted from some rows. Given values are once, few, many or a class for expanded clones.

cdr3_length	clone_size	j_call	d_call	v_call	cdr3_aa	cdr3_nt
14	-	TRBJ2-5	-	TRBV5-1	CASIRLVGLETQYF	TGCGCCAGCATTCGACTAGTCGGTTTGGAGACCCAGTACTTC
18	-	TRBJ2-1	TRBD2	TRBV30	CAWSDRLAGTLVYNEQFF	TGTGCCTGGAGTGATCGACTAGCGGGAACTCTCGTCTACAATGAGCAGTTCTTC
17	-	TRBJ2-3	TRBD2	TRBV19	CASRRLAGISSTDTQYF	TGTGCCAGTAGAAGACTAGCGGGTATATCTAGCACAGATACGCAGTATTTT
16	large	TRBJ2-2	TRBD2	TRBV11-2	CASTLSGREYTGELFF	TGTGCCAGCACCCTTAGCGGGAGGGAGTACACCGGGGAGCTGTTTTTT
16	-	TRBJ2-4	TRBD2	TRBV2	CASRDRLAGVKNIQYF	TGTGCCAGCAGGGACCGACTAGCGGGAGTCAAAAACATTCAGTACTTC
13	-	TRBJ2-4	-	TRBV2	CASSEALGGIQYF	TGTGCCAGCAGTGAAGCGCTGGGGGGCATTCAGTACTTC
15	-	TRBJ2-3	TRBD2	TRBV11-2	CASSPLASSTDTQYF	TGTGCCAGCAGCCCACTAGCGTCTAGCACAGATACGCAGTATTTT
15	-	TRBJ1-4	-	TRBV6-4	CASSDHWGSDEKLFF	TGTGCCAGCAGTGACCATTGGGGCTCGGATGAAAAACTGTTTTTT
18	-	TRBJ2-6	TRBD1	TRBV4-3	CASSQWEQGATGANVLTF	TGCGCCAGCAGCCAATGGGAACAGGGGGCTACTGGGGCCAACGTCCTGACTTTC
14	few	TRBJ1-2	TRBD1	TRBV9	CASSITGGQRGYTF	TGTGCCAGCAGCATAACAGGGGGTCAACGGGGCTACACCTTC
12	-	TRBJ2-7	TRBD2	TRBV7-9	CASSLSGGEQYF	TGTGCCAGCAGCTTATCGGGGGGCGAGCAGTACTTC
21	-	TRBJ2-4	TRBD2	TRBV4-1	CASSQDPESLWLAGSLGIQYF	TGCGCCAGCAGCCAAGATCCGGAAAGTCTTTGGCTAGCGGGTTCCTTGGGGATTCAGTACTTC
16	once	TRBJ1-3	-	TRBV5-1	CASSTGGGSSGNTIYF	TGCGCCAGCAGCACCGGCGGGGGGAGCTCTGGAAACACCATATATTTT
15	-	TRBJ1-1	TRBD1	TRBV5-6	CASSLVPGGYTEAFF	TGTGCCAGCAGCTTGGTTCCAGGGGGCTACACTGAAGCTTTCTTT
16	-	TRBJ2-5	TRBD2	TRBV10-1	CASSEITLSGQETQYF	TGCGCCAGCAGTGAGATAACTCTTAGCGGGCAAGAGACCCAGTACTTC
12	-	TRBJ2-7	-	TRBV14	CASSQVEHEQYF	TGTGCCAGCAGCCAAGTTGAGCACGAGCAGTACTTC
14	-	TRBJ2-1	TRBD1	TRBV7-9	CASSIGQGQDEQFF	TGTGCCAGCAGCATCGGACAGGGGCAGGATGAGCAGTTCTTC
16	-	TRBJ2-3	TRBD1	TRBV7-9	CASSSLRQGLLDTQYF	TGTGCCAGCAGCTCCCTGAGACAGGGGCTTTTAGATACGCAGTATTTT
11	-	TRBJ2-7	TRBD1	TRBV5-1	CASRDSDVQYF	TGCGCCAGCCGGGACAGCGACGTGCAGTACTTC
15	-	TRBJ1-4	-	TRBV5-1	CASSLAATGNEKLFF	TGCGCCAGCAGCTTGGCCGCGACGGGTAATGAAAAACTGTTTTTT
13	-	TRBJ2-3	-	TRBV4-3	CASSQSRTDTQYF	TGCGCCAGCAGCCAAAGCCGCACAGATACGCAGTATTTT
13	-	TRBJ2-4	-	TRBV29-1	CSVEFGTRNIQYF	TGCAGCGTTGAATTTGGGACAAGGAACATTCAGTACTTC
14	-	TRBJ1-5	TRBD1	TRBV11-2	CASSLNRGDQPQHF	TGTGCCAGCAGCTTAAACAGGGGGGATCAGCCCCAGCATTTT
14	-	TRBJ1-2	-	TRBV7-9	CASSLEAGRDGYTF	TGTGCCAGCAGCTTAGAGGCAGGGCGGGACGGCTACACCTTC
15	-	TRBJ2-1	TRBD2	TRBV7-2	CASSLALAGSNEQFF	TGTGCCAGCAGCTTGGCGCTAGCGGGATCCAATGAGCAGTTCTTC
18	-	TRBJ2-3	TRBD2	TRBV18	CASSPLWLAGQSTDTQYF	TGTGCCAGCTCACCATTATGGCTAGCGGGGCAGAGCACAGATACGCAGTATTTT
18	-	TRBJ1-4	-	TRBV5-1	CASSLEGLSGATNEKLFF	TGCGCCAGCAGCTTGGAGGGACTCAGTGGCGCAACTAATGAAAAACTGTTTTTT
16	-	TRBJ2-7	TRBD2	TRBV7-2	CASSQGLAVSSYEQYF	TGTGCCAGCAGCCAAGGACTAGCGGTTTCCTCCTACGAGCAGTACTTC
14	-	TRBJ2-2	TRBD1	TRBV5-1	CASQGASGPGELFF	TGCGCCAGCCAGGGGGCCTCGGGGCCGGGGGAGCTGTTTTTT
13	few	TRBJ2-2	-	TRBV9	CASNTRGDGELFF	TGTGCCAGCAACACCAGGGGAGACGGGGAGCTGTTTTTT
15	-	TRBJ2-7	TRBD2	TRBV5-4	CASSLEVTSLSEQYF	TGTGCCAGCAGCTTGGAAGTGACTAGCCTGTCCGAGCAGTACTTC
17	-	TRBJ1-4	-	TRBV7-2	CASSLAPMGTGGEKLFF	TGTGCCAGCAGCTTAGCGCCGATGGGGACGGGGGGTGAAAAACTGTTTTTT
13	once	TRBJ2-7	TRBD2	TRBV29-1	CSVKLAGGFEQYF	TGCAGCGTAAAACTAGCGGGAGGCTTTGAGCAGTACTTC
17	-	TRBJ2-2	-	TRBV6-4	CARKPRPFPKTGGELFF	TGTGCCAGAAAACCGCGACCGTTCCCCAAAACGGGCGGGGAGCTGTTTTTT
17	-	TRBJ2-1	TRBD2	TRBV25-1	CASSENELAGEYNEQFF	TGTGCCAGCAGTGAAAACGAACTAGCGGGAGAATACAATGAGCAGTTCTTC
12	-	TRBJ1-1	-	TRBV28	CASSDQGFSAFF	TGTGCCAGCAGTGACCAGGGTTTTTCAGCTTTCTTT
15	-	TRBJ2-2	TRBD2	TRBV5-1	CASSPLAGRTGELFF	TGCGCCAGCAGCCCGCTAGCGGGACGTACCGGGGAGCTGTTTTTT
13	-	TRBJ2-7	-	TRBV6-1	CARGDVPGYEQYF	TGTGCCAGAGGCGATGTCCCGGGCTACGAGCAGTACTTC
16	-	TRBJ2-3	TRBD2	TRBV5-1	CASSLSMAGGTDTQYF	TGCGCCAGCAGCTTATCCATGGCGGGAGGAACAGATACGCAGTATTTT
14	-	TRBJ2-3	TRBD2	TRBV7-9	CASSIAGSTDTQYF	TGTGCCAGCAGTATAGCGGGGAGCACAGATACGCAGTATTTT
14	-	TRBJ2-5	-	TRBV30	CAWSTAAHQETQYF	TGTGCCTGGAGTACGGCGGCTCACCAAGAGACCCAGTACTTC
17	few	TRBJ1-5	TRBD1	TRBV6-7	CASSYLTGTGINQPQHF	TGTGCCAGCAGTTACCTCACCGGGACAGGAATCAATCAGCCCCAGCATTTT
14	-	TRBJ1-1	TRBD1	TRBV7-9	CASSRQGSDTEAFF	TGTGCCAGCAGTAGACAGGGGTCAGACACTGAAGCTTTCTTT
16	-	TRBJ2-2	TRBD2	TRBV6-8	CASSRLATLNTGELFF	TGTGCCAGCAGCAGACTAGCGACCCTGAACACCGGGGAGCTGTTTTTT
15	-	TRBJ2-7	TRBD1	TRBV10-1	CASSEGQGYSYEQYF	TGCGCCAGCAGTGAGGGACAGGGATACTCCTACGAGCAGTACTTC
19	-	TRBJ1-1	-	TRBV27	CASSLRGGNPGALNTEAFF	TGTGCCAGCAGTTTAAGGGGTGGAAATCCTGGGGCCCTGAACACTGAAGCTTTCTTT
13	-	TRBJ2-1	-	TRBV28	CASSFLILPIQFF	TGTGCCAGCAGTTTCCTGATACTCCCAATCCAGTTCTTC
16	-	TRBJ2-1	TRBD2	TRBV10-3	CAISGPRTSGTNEQFF	TGTGCCATCAGTGGGCCGCGGACTAGCGGGACCAATGAGCAGTTCTTC
13	-	TRBJ2-5	-	TRBV7-2	CASSWGEQRAQYF	TGTGCCAGCAGCTGGGGAGAGCAGAGGGCCCAGTACTTC
15	-	TRBJ2-2	-	TRBV4-1	CASSQGLANTGELFF	TGCGCCAGCAGCCAAGGACTAGCGAACACCGGGGAGCTGTTTTTT
14	-	TRBJ2-7	-	TRBV27	CASSFFSGNYEQYF	TGTGCCAGCAGTTTCTTCTCCGGTAACTACGAGCAGTACTTC
16	-	TRBJ1-3	-	TRBV7-9	CASSLLPGPTGDTIYF	TGTGCCAGCAGCCTTCTTCCCGGGCCTACGGGGGACACCATATATTTT
16	once	TRBJ1-2	-	TRBV4-3	CASSQDWYSTNYGYTF	TGCGCCAGCAGCCAAGATTGGTACAGCACTAACTATGGCTACACCTTC
14	few	TRBJ1-1	TRBD1	TRBV5-1	CASSLDRGNTEAFF	TGCGCCAGCAGCTTGGACAGGGGAAACACTGAAGCTTTCTTT
16	-	TRBJ2-3	TRBD1	TRBV6-5	CASSYRRDRGTDTQYF	TGTGCCAGCAGTTATCGTCGGGACAGGGGCACAGATACGCAGTATTTT